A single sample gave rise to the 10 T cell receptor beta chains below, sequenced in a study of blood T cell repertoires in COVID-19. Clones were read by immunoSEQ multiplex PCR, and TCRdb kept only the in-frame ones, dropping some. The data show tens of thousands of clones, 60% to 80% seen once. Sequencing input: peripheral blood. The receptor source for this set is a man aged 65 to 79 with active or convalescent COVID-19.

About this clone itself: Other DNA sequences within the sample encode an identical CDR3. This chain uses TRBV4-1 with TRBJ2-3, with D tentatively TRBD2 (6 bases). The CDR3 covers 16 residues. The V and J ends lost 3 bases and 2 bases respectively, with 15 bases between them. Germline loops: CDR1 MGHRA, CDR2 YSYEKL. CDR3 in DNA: TGCGCCAGCAGCCAGGAGGGACTGCTCCACACAGATACGCAGTATTTT. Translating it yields CASSQEGLLHTDTQYF.

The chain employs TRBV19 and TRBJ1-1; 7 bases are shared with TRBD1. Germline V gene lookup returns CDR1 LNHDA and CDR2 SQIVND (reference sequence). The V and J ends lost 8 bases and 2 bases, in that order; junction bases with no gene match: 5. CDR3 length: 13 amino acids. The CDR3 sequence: CASARQGNTEAFF. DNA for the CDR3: TGTGCCAGTGCAAGACAGGGAAACACTGAAGCTTTCTTT.

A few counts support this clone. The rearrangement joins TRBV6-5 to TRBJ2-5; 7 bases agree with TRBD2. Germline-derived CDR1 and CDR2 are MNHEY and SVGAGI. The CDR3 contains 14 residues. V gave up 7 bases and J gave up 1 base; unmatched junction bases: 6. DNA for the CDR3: TGTGCCAGCAAGGCGGGAGCTGTCCAAGAGACCCAGTACTTC. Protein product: CASKAGAVQETQYF.

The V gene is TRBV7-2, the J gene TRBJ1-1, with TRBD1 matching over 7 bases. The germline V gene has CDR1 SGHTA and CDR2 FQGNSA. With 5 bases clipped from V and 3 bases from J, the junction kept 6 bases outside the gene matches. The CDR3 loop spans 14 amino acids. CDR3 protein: CASSTTDRYTEAFF. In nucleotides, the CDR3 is TGTGCCAGCAGCACCACGGACAGGTACACTGAAGCTTTCTTT.

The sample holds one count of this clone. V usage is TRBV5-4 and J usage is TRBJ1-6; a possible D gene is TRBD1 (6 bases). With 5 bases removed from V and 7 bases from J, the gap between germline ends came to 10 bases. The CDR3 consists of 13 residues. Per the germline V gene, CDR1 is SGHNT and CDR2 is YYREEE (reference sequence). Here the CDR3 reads CASRRDTNSPLHF. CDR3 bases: TGTGCCAGCAGACGGGACACAAATTCACCCCTCCACTTT.

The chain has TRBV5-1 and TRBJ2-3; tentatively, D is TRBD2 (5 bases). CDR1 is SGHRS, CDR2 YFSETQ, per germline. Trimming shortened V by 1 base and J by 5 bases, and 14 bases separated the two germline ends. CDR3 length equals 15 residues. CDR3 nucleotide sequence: TGCGCCAGCAGCTTGACAGCAGGAGGAGGAGATACGCAGTATTTT. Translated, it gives CASSLTAGGGDTQYF.

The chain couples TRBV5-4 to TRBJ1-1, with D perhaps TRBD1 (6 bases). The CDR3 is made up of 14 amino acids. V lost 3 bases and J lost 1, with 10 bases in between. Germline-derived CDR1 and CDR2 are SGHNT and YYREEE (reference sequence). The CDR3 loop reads CASSYGQSNTEAFF. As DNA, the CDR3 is TGTGCCAGCAGCTACGGACAGTCGAACACTGAAGCTTTCTTT.

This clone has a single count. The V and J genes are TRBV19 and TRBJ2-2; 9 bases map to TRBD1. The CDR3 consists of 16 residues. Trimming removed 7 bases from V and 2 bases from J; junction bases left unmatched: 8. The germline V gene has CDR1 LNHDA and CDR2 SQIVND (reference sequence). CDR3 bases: TGTGCCAGTAAGAACCGGGACAGGGCTAACACCGGGGAGCTGTTTTTT. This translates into CASKNRDRANTGELFF.

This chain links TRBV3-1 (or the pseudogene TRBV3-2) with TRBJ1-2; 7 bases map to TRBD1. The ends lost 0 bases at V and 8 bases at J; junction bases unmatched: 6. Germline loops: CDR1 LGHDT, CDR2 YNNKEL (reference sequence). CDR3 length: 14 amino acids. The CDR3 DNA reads TGTGCCAGCAGCCAAGAATCAAACAGGGGCGGCTACACCTTC. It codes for CASSQESNRGGYTF.

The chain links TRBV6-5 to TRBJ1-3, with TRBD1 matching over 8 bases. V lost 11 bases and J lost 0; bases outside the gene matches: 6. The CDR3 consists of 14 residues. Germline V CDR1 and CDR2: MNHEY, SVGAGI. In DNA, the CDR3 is TGTGCCTCAAGGACAGGGCACTCTGGAAACACCATATATTTT. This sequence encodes CASRTGHSGNTIYF.